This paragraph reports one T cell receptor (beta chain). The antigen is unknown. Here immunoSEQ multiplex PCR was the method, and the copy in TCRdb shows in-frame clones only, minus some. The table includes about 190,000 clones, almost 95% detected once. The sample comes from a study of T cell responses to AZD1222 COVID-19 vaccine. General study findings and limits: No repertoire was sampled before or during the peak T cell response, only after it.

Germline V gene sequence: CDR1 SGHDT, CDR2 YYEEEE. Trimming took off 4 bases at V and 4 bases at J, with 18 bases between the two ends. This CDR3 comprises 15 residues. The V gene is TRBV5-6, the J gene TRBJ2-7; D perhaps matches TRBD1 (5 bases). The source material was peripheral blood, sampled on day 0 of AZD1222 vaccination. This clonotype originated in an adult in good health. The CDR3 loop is CASSPSTTVIYEQYF. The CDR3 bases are TGTGCCAGCAGCCCATCCACGACAGTCATTTACGAGCAGTACTTC.